The 22 T cell receptor beta chains listed next were all sequenced from one sample in a study of T cell changes during pregnancy in multiple sclerosis. Generated by immunoSEQ multiplex PCR, the TCRdb table keeps only in-frame clones and is missing some. Of approximately 44,000 clones detected, 90% appear once; the ten largest clones hold 0.7%. The sample here was CD4+ T cells from peripheral blood mononuclear cells, taken before pregnancy. Receptor source: a female donor with multiple sclerosis, enrolled in a pregnancy study.

The chain couples TRBV2 to TRBJ1-1; 9 bases are a match to TRBD1. Germline lookup yields CDR1 SNHLY and CDR2 FYNNEI. The CDR3 is made up of 14 amino acids. J lost 6 bases, V lost 7 bases, and 9 bases had no gene match. The CDR3 coding sequence is TGTGCCAGCAATCCACAGGGGGCGAGGGCTGAAGCTTTCTTT. It yields the protein CASNPQGARAEAFF.

The CDR3 region is CASSLRRVREEQYF. In DNA form, the CDR3 reads TGTGCCAGCAGTTTAAGGAGGGTCAGGGAAGAGCAGTACTTC. V is TRBV14 and J is TRBJ2-7, with D perhaps TRBD2 (6 bases). Trimming cost V 6 bases and J 7 bases, with 19 bases left between them. The CDR3 sequence is 14 residues long. CDR1 and CDR2 from the germline V gene are SGHDN and FVKESK.

Written as DNA, the CDR3 is TGTGCCAGCAGGGCCGCCGTCCTCCCCAACGTCCTGACTTTC. Protein sequence: CASRAAVLPNVLTF. The V call is TRBV25-1, the J call TRBJ2-6, with D uncertain. The CDR3 has 14 residues. Trimming stripped 6 bases from V and 8 bases from J, with 14 bases between. The germline gives CDR1 MGHDK, CDR2 SYGVNS.

The V gene is TRBV5-1, the J gene TRBJ1-1, with D uncertain. CDR3 length: 14 amino acids. Germline CDR1 reads SGHRS; CDR2 reads YFSETQ. The V end lost 4 bases, the J end lost 1 base, and 11 bases lay between the germline ends. The CDR3 DNA reads as TGCGCCAGCAGCAGAGATTCGGGGAACACTGAAGCTTTCTTT. Translating gives CASSRDSGNTEAFF.

The chain joins TRBV10-3 to TRBJ2-1; no definite D call. The CDR3 runs 13 residues. Trimming stripped 2 bases from V and 8 bases from J, with 10 bases between. Germline V CDR1 and CDR2: ENHRY, SYGVKD. CDR3 sequence: CAISEVVSDEQFF. The CDR3 DNA follows: TGTGCCATCAGTGAGGTAGTAAGTGATGAGCAGTTCTTC.

CDR3 in DNA: TGTGCCAGCAGCGTGACTAGCGGGGTGGGGGAGACCCAGTACTTC. Translated, it gives CASSVTSGVGETQYF. The V and J genes are TRBV7-9 and TRBJ2-5; 11 bases are a match to TRBD2. Germline values: CDR1 SEHNR, CDR2 FQNEAQ (reference sequence). Trimming cost V 5 bases and J 5 bases; bases outside gene matches: 7. The CDR3 length is 15 residues.

V usage is TRBV5-1 and J usage is TRBJ1-2; 8 bases are a match to TRBD1. CDR3 length equals 12 residues. Germline V gene data show CDR1 as SGHRS and CDR2 as YFSETQ. Losses at the gene ends were 2 bases for V and 7 bases for J; bases not matched to a gene: 1. CDR3 amino acids: CASSLGQGGYTF. CDR3 sequence (DNA): TGCGCCAGCAGCTTAGGACAGGGTGGCTACACCTTC.

The V and J genes are TRBV5-1 and TRBJ1-3; D gene unclear. V was pared by 0 bases and J by 0 bases, with 7 bases between. Germline CDR1 is SGHRS and CDR2 is YFSETQ. The CDR3 is 15 residues long. This chain's CDR3 is CASSLAPYSGNTIYF. The CDR3 DNA sequence: TGCGCCAGCAGCTTGGCCCCGTACTCTGGAAACACCATATATTTT.

The chain uses TRBV5-1 and TRBJ1-3; a weak D match, TRBD1 (6 bases). V shed 4 bases and J shed 5 bases, with 13 bases lying between them. The germline gives CDR1 SGHRS, CDR2 YFSETQ. The CDR3 consists of 14 residues. CDR3 in DNA: TGCGCCAGCAGCGGCAGGGGTTTCAGAAACACCATATATTTT. Its protein is CASSGRGFRNTIYF.

Only a few counts were recorded for this clone. The rearrangement uses TRBV5-8 and TRBJ2-3, with D unresolved. The germline V gene encodes CDR1 SGHTS and CDR2 YDEGEE. V lost 1 base and J lost 8, with 11 bases in between. The CDR3 loop spans 13 amino acids. The CDR3 DNA reads TGTGCCAGCAGCTTGAGTCACGCGGCTACGCAGTATTTT. It translates to CASSLSHAATQYF.

The V call is TRBV28, the J call TRBJ2-2; D is perhaps TRBD2 (5 bases). The CDR3 spans 15 residues. Germline V gene sequence: CDR1 MDHEN, CDR2 SYDVKM. V lost 6 bases, J lost 0 bases, and 11 bases lay in between. The DNA of the CDR3 is TGTGCCAGCAGGCGCTCGGGAACGAACACCGGGGAGCTGTTTTTT. This gives the protein CASRRSGTNTGELFF.

This chain uses TRBV6-1 with TRBJ2-5; D gene uncertain. CDR1 is MNHNS, CDR2 SASEGT, per germline. Trimming pared 2 bases from V and 2 bases from J, leaving 9 bases between. This CDR3 contains 14 residues. In nucleotides, the CDR3 is TGTGCCAGCAGTGAATTGTTCCAGCAAGAGACCCAGTACTTC. Translating gives CASSELFQQETQYF.

The chain combines TRBV29-1 with TRBJ2-2; TRBD2 might be the D (7 bases). The CDR3 consists of 15 residues. The germline V gene has CDR1 SQVTM and CDR2 ANQGSEA. Trimming removed 4 bases at V and 4 bases at J, with 16 bases between. The chain's CDR3 is CSVAGGRGRTGELFF. The CDR3, as DNA: TGCAGCGTTGCGGGGGGCAGGGGCCGCACCGGGGAGCTGTTTTTT.

This sequence joins TRBV5-5 and TRBJ2-5; no firm D call. The DNA matches TRBJ2-7 better at its end, which makes the J call doubtful. Germline CDR1 SGHKS, CDR2 YYEKEE (reference sequence). CDR3 length: 15 residues. The chain's CDR3 is CASSLAPLSSYEQYF. The CDR3 bases are TGTGCCAGCAGCTTGGCTCCGCTGAGCTCCTACGAGCAGTACTTC.

The sample holds one count of this clone. V usage is TRBV5-4 and J usage is TRBJ2-7, with TRBD1 matching over 8 bases. Germline lookup yields CDR1 SGHNT and CDR2 YYREEE (reference sequence). V gave up 4 bases and J gave up 1 base; unmatched junction bases: 7. This CDR3 region has 15 residues. CDR3 in amino acids: CASSPGQGKSYEQYF. The CDR3 DNA follows: TGTGCCAGCAGCCCCGGACAGGGAAAGTCCTACGAGCAGTACTTC.

The rearrangement joins TRBV7-9 to TRBJ1-1; D remains unclear. The germline V and J ends were trimmed by 1 base and 6 bases, with 6 bases remaining between them. CDR3 size: 12 residues. CDR1 SEHNR and CDR2 FQNEAQ come from the germline V gene (reference sequence). CDR3 DNA sequence: TGTGCCAGCAGCTTAGGGCCAGCTGAAGCTTTCTTT. It translates to CASSLGPAEAFF.

The chain is built from TRBV6-6 and TRBJ2-1; maybe TRBD2 (6 bases). Germline V gene data show CDR1 as MNHNY and CDR2 as SVGAGI (reference sequence). V was clipped by 4 bases and J by 5 bases, with 18 bases between them. CDR3 length: 16 residues. The DNA of the CDR3 is TGTGCCAGCAGTTCCCTTGGGGCGGGGAATCACAATGAGCAGTTCTTC. Residues: CASSSLGAGNHNEQFF.

This chain connects TRBV7-7 to TRBJ2-1; 7 bases are a match to TRBD1. Germline values: CDR1 SSHAT, CDR2 FNYEAQ (reference sequence). The trim removed 0 bases at V and 3 bases at J, leaving 5 bases unmatched. This CDR3 contains 16 residues. The CDR3 reads CASSLALGQSYNEQFF. CDR3 in DNA: TGTGCCAGCAGCTTAGCATTGGGACAGAGCTACAATGAGCAGTTCTTC.

The CDR3 here is CASSQGGATGRESEAFF. The DNA for the CDR3 is TGCGCCAGCAGCCAGGGTGGGGCGACAGGGAGAGAGTCTGAAGCTTTCTTT. The chain carries TRBV4-3 and TRBJ1-1; 7 nucleotides agree with TRBD1. Per germline, CDR1 LGHNA and CDR2 YSLEER. The CDR3 consists of 17 residues. V lost 3 bases and J lost 6; bases outside the gene matches: 16.

This clone was observed a few times. The chain recombines TRBV13 with TRBJ2-7; 8 bases are shared with TRBD1. J was trimmed by 1 base and V by 7 bases; bases with no gene match: 6. The V gene's germline CDR1 is PRHDT and CDR2 FYEKMQ (reference sequence). The CDR3 has 14 amino acids. The CDR3, as DNA: TGTGCCAGCACCCAACGGACAGGGTCCTACGAGCAGTACTTC. Protein product: CASTQRTGSYEQYF.

The chain recombines TRBV6-1 with TRBJ2-1, with 11 bases aligning to TRBD2. J lost 10 bases, V lost 7 bases, and 9 bases had no gene match. CDR1 is MNHNS and CDR2 is SASEGT in the germline V gene. The CDR3 is 14 amino acids. CDR3 loop: CASIGSGGAREQFF. Written as DNA, the CDR3 is TGTGCCAGCATTGGTAGCGGGGGGGCCCGGGAGCAGTTCTTC.

The chain employs TRBV27 and TRBJ2-1, with TRBD2 matching 9 bases. Germline trimming cut 1 base from V and 4 bases from J; bases unmatched to any gene: 2. Germline assignment: CDR1 MNHEY and CDR2 SMNVEV (reference sequence). The CDR3 covers 15 residues. The CDR3 protein is CASSLLAGAYNEQFF. The CDR3 region has the DNA TGTGCCAGCAGTTTATTAGCGGGAGCTTACAATGAGCAGTTCTTC.